Below are 10 T cell receptor beta chains sequenced from a single sample in a study of T cell changes during pregnancy in multiple sclerosis. The protocol was immunoSEQ multiplex PCR, while the TCRdb copy is restricted to in-frame clones and leaves out a portion. Of 50,000 or so clones in the sample, 75% to 95% are singletons; the top ten hold around 0.5%. The starting material was CD4+ T cells from peripheral blood mononuclear cells, obtained after pregnancy. The source of these receptors is a female donor in good health, enrolled as a control in a pregnancy study.

This clone was found once. The chain recombines TRBV5-5 with TRBJ1-2, with 9 bases fitting TRBD1. Germline CDR1 reads SGHKS; CDR2 reads YYEKEE (reference sequence). CDR3 length: 13 amino acids. V trimming: 5 bases; J trimming: 5 bases; junction bases outside the gene matches: 4. In nucleotides, the CDR3 is TGTGCCAGCAGTTCGGGACAGGGATATGGCTACACCTTC. It encodes CASSSGQGYGYTF.

This clone was observed once. The chain recombines TRBV5-6 with TRBJ2-7; weak D call: TRBD2 (6 bases). Germline V CDR1 and CDR2: SGHDT, YYEEEE. V gave up 2 bases and J gave up 5 bases, with 14 bases separating them. This CDR3 has 14 amino acids. CDR3 region: CASSLPGLLNEQYF. CDR3 nucleotide sequence: TGTGCCAGCAGCTTACCCGGACTATTAAACGAGCAGTACTTC. Variable domain in full (rest from reference TRBV5-6 and TRBJ2-7): DAGVTQSPTHLIKTRGQQVTLRCSPKSGHDTVSWYQQALGQGPQFIFQYYEEEERQRGNFPDRFSGHQFPNYSSELNVNALLLGDSALYLCASSLPGLLNEQYFGPGTRLTVT.

The chain joins TRBV5-1 to TRBJ1-1; D is perhaps TRBD1 (6 bases). V lost 0 bases to trimming and J lost 1 base, with 13 bases between them. In germline, CDR1 is SGHRS, CDR2 YFSETQ. The CDR3 has 16 amino acids. In nucleotides, the CDR3 is TGCGCCAGCAGCTTGGAGGGGGACCCAGGGAACACTGAAGCTTTCTTT. It translates to CASSLEGDPGNTEAFF.

The chain has TRBV30 and TRBJ1-2; 8 bases fit TRBD1. This CDR3 spans 16 amino acids. With 0 bases clipped from V and 3 bases from J, the junction kept 9 bases outside the gene matches. Germline V gene sequence: CDR1 GTSNPN, CDR2 SVGIG (reference sequence). The CDR3 sequence: CAWSVPGGGVDYGYTF. DNA for the CDR3: TGTGCCTGGAGTGTACCAGGGGGCGGTGTGGACTATGGCTACACCTTC.

The chain has TRBV4-3 and TRBJ1-4; a weak D match, TRBD1 (5 bases). The V gene's germline CDR1 is LGHNA and CDR2 YSLEER. Trimming pared 3 bases from V and 6 bases from J, leaving 11 bases between. The CDR3 totals 14 residues. DNA of the CDR3: TGCGCCAGCAGCCATGGTGGGGGGGATGAAAAACTGTTTTTT. The encoded protein is CASSHGGGDEKLFF.

The chain recombines TRBV4-3 with TRBJ1-4; TRBD1 agrees at 8 bases. V lost 0 bases to trimming and J lost 6 bases; unmatched junction nucleotides: 3. The CDR3 extends over 15 amino acids. Germline loops: CDR1 LGHNA, CDR2 YSLEER. CDR3 sequence reads: CASSQESQGDEKLFF. Written as DNA, the CDR3 is TGCGCCAGCAGCCAAGAATCACAGGGGGATGAAAAACTGTTTTTT.

This clone occurred once. The V and J genes are TRBV5-1 and TRBJ1-4; 12 bases are shared with TRBD1. CDR1 is SGHRS and CDR2 is YFSETQ in the germline V gene. J was trimmed by 7 bases and V by 4 bases; bases with no gene match: 17. The CDR3 sequence is 19 residues long. The CDR3 protein is CASSLGQGAFRRSPEKLFF. The CDR3 bases are TGCGCCAGCAGCCTGGGACAGGGGGCCTTCAGACGGAGTCCTGAAAAACTGTTTTTT.

CDR3 bases: TGTGCCAGCAGCTCGACTAGCGGGGGCCACGGGGAGCTGTTTTTT. Encoded protein: CASSSTSGGHGELFF. The chain joins TRBV7-2 to TRBJ2-2; the match to TRBD2 covers 12 bases. The V segment lost 4 bases and the J segment 7 bases; nucleotides outside the gene matches: 4. This CDR3 is built from 15 residues. Germline V gene data show CDR1 as SGHTA and CDR2 as FQGNSA.

V gene TRBV7-3 combines with J gene TRBJ1-2, with no clear D. Germline V gives CDR1 SGHTA, CDR2 FQGTGA. This CDR3 has 16 residues. Trimming took off 5 bases at V and 6 bases at J, with 22 bases between the two ends. The CDR3 reads CASSLTAGGSRNGYTF. The CDR3 DNA is TGTGCCAGCAGCCTCACCGCGGGCGGAAGCAGGAATGGCTACACCTTC. Filled out from reference TRBV7-3 and TRBJ1-2, the complete variable domain reads GAGVSQTPSNKVTEKGKYVELRCDPISGHTALYWYRQSLGQGPEFLIYFQGTGAADDSGLPNDRFFAVRPEGSVSTLKIQRTERGDSAVYLCASSLTAGGSRNGYTFGSGTRLTVV.

The V and J genes are TRBV5-4 and TRBJ1-1; 8 bases are a match to TRBD1. V shed 6 bases and J 4 bases; nucleotides not matched to a gene: 17. The germline V gene has CDR1 SGHNT and CDR2 YYREEE (reference sequence). The CDR3 contains 17 residues. CDR3 loop: CASTPGQGGRLGTEAFF. The CDR3 DNA is TGTGCCAGCACCCCTGGACAGGGAGGGAGGTTGGGCACTGAAGCTTTCTTT.